Sequencing of this T cell receptor (beta chain) was carried out in a study of identical twins. The CDR3 has 14 residues. Germline lookup yields CDR1 SEHNR and CDR2 FQNEAQ (reference sequence). The V gene end was trimmed by 5 bases and the J gene end by 8 bases; junction bases not matched to a gene: 4. TCRdb itself ran the 5' RACE reads through MiXCR, one entry per CDR3 protein. The sample yields roughly 250,000 distinct CDR3 sequences, 7.5% seen once. These data also featured in a second study, about yellow fever vaccine responses in identical twins.

The J gene is TRBJ1-6, the V gene TRBV7-9; 9 bases match TRBD1. The clonotype comes from a woman under 30 in good health. The sequencing sample was made of CD8+ T cells sorted from blood. The CDR3 loop is CASSLGQGDSPLHF. The CDR3, as DNA: TGTGCCAGCAGCCTGGGACAGGGTGATTCACCCCTCCACTTT.